One and the same sample provided the 22 T cell receptor beta chains below, sequenced in a study of response to subunit inactivated influenza vaccine (dated by TCRdb to 2016 to 2019). Library prep was done by RT-PCR. Sequenced on an Illumina HiSeq 2500. TCRdb reran the public reads through fastp at Q25 and MiXCR, keeping productive beta chains. Here each entry gathers all rows of one CDR3 protein and keeps the most common genes and DNA. The sample has more than 450,000 distinct CDR3 sequences on record, about 12% of them singletons. The ten largest account for around 9.6% of the sample. Sequenced here: PBMCs from blood, sampled on the day of vaccination. The receptors stem from a man between 50 and 59 years old who received an inactivated influenza vaccine. Donor details come from another sample of the same person, matched by shared clones.

This chain uses TRBV27 with TRBJ2-7, with 9 bases lining up with TRBD1. The CDR3 length is 14 residues. Germline assignment: CDR1 MNHEY and CDR2 SMNVEV (reference sequence). V dropped 8 bases and J dropped 2; count of bases not matched to a gene: 7. This CDR3 reads CASGTGTGTYEQYF. CDR3 coding DNA: TGTGCCAGCGGTACCGGGACAGGGACCTACGAGCAGTACTTC.

The chain has TRBV3-1 and TRBJ1-5; TRBD1 is a possible D gene (5 bases). Trimming took 1 base from V and 1 from J, leaving 11 bases between them. The CDR3 extends over 16 amino acids. From germline, CDR1 is LGHDT and CDR2 YNNKEL (reference sequence). This chain's CDR3 is CASSQGAGISNQPQHF. In DNA form, the CDR3 reads TGTGCCAGCAGCCAAGGTGCAGGGATCAGCAATCAGCCCCAGCATTTT.

The chain links TRBV28 to TRBJ2-7; D ambiguous. The V end was cut by 4 bases, the J end by 3 bases, with 13 bases between. The CDR3 sequence is 14 residues long. CDR1 is MDHEN and CDR2 is SYDVKM in the germline V gene. Here the CDR3 reads CASSSDSNYYEQYF. The DNA for the CDR3 is TGTGCCAGCAGTTCAGACTCAAATTACTACGAGCAGTACTTC.

The sample holds many counts of this clonotype. The rearrangement links TRBV2 to TRBJ2-3; D not certain. V shed 11 bases and J shed 3 bases, with 9 bases lying between them. The CDR3 is 11 residues long. Per germline, CDR1 SNHLY and CDR2 FYNNEI. The CDR3 sequence is CAGKVTDTQYF. The CDR3 nucleotides read TGTGCCGGAAAGGTGACAGATACGCAGTATTTT.

This clonotype turned up a few times. The gene calls are TRBV28 and TRBJ2-3, with D unresolved. The CDR3 runs to 13 residues. V lost 4 bases to trimming and J lost 5 bases, with 10 bases between them. From germline, CDR1 is MDHEN and CDR2 SYDVKM. The CDR3 loop reads CASSSPVEDTQYF. The CDR3 nucleotides read TGTGCCAGCAGTTCCCCAGTTGAAGATACGCAGTATTTT. The full variable domain, its missing parts supplied by reference TRBV28 and TRBJ2-3, is DVKVTQSSRYLVKRTGEKVFLECVQDMDHENMFWYRQDPGLGLRLIYFSYDVKMKEKGDIPEGYSVSREKKERFSLILESASTNQTSMYLCASSSPVEDTQYFGPGTRLTVL.

At least ten counts were recorded for this clonotype. The rearrangement uses TRBV10-3 and TRBJ2-7; 10 nucleotides align to TRBD1. J lost 4 bases, V lost 0 bases, and 3 bases had no gene match. The CDR3 sequence is 15 residues long. Germline V gene sequence: CDR1 ENHRY, CDR2 SYGVKD. The DNA of the CDR3 is TGTGCCATCAGTGAGTCCGGGACAGGGGAGTACGAGCAGTACTTC. Its protein product is CAISESGTGEYEQYF.

This clonotype occurred a few times. The rearrangement links TRBV6-2 or TRBV6-3 to TRBJ2-1, with TRBD1 identical over 8 bases. The CDR3 runs 18 residues. Germline trimming cut 2 bases from V and 6 bases from J; bases unmatched to any gene: 15. Germline loops: CDR1 MNHEY, CDR2 SVGEGT. CDR3 bases: TGTGCCAGCAGTTACCCTCCGGCTGGCAGGGGGCTCGGCAATGAGCAGTTCTTC. This gives the protein CASSYPPAGRGLGNEQFF.

This clonotype occurred a few times. This rearrangement joins TRBV10-3 to TRBJ2-2; 14 positions match TRBD2. Germline lookup yields CDR1 ENHRY and CDR2 SYGVKD. V was clipped by 6 bases and J by 0 bases; unmatched bases: 3. The CDR3 covers 17 residues. The CDR3 protein is CAISATSGGANTGELFF. CDR3 DNA: TGTGCCATCAGCGCGACTAGCGGGGGGGCGAACACCGGGGAGCTGTTTTTT.

This clonotype has a count of ten or more. The genes are TRBV7-6 and TRBJ2-1; perhaps D is TRBD1 or TRBD2 (7 bases each). V was pared by 3 bases and J by 8 bases, with 17 bases between. Germline V lookup: CDR1 SGHVS, CDR2 FNYEAQ. CDR3 size: 15 residues. The DNA of the CDR3 is TGTGCCAGCAGCTTTCCGGGACAGCGGGATGATGAGCAGTTCTTC. It is translated as CASSFPGQRDDEQFF.

This clonotype was detected ten times or more. The V and J genes are TRBV12-3 or TRBV12-4 and TRBJ2-3; 11 bases line up with TRBD2. This CDR3 has 18 amino acids. The junction had 9 bases not matched to a gene; V was cut back by 4 bases and J by 0 bases. CDR3: CASSSRLRLAGSTDTQYF. The DNA for the CDR3 is TGTGCCAGCAGTTCCCGGCTAAGACTAGCGGGGAGCACAGATACGCAGTATTTT.

V is TRBV18 and J is TRBJ1-1; D is unclear. V was pared by 0 bases and J by 1 base, with 9 bases between. Germline V CDR1 and CDR2: KGHSH, LQKENI. The CDR3 runs 15 residues. The DNA of the CDR3 is TGTGCCAGCTCACCACCGGCGGCGCGGAACACTGAAGCTTTCTTT. Translation: CASSPPAARNTEAFF.

This clonotype was counted only a few times. The CDR3 DNA reads as TGTGCCACCAGCAGAGAGGGGGGCCCAGATACGCAGTATTTT. Translation gives CATSREGGPDTQYF. This chain joins TRBV15 and TRBJ2-3; tentatively, D is TRBD1 or TRBD2 (6 bases each). V was cut by 0 bases and J by 4 bases, with 8 bases left in between. The CDR3 has 14 amino acids. The V gene's germline CDR1 is LNHNV and CDR2 YYDKDF (reference sequence).

This clonotype has more than one count but fewer than ten. This chain connects TRBV24-1 to TRBJ1-2; 8 nucleotides line up with TRBD1. V dropped 4 bases and J dropped 7; count of bases not matched to a gene: 4. Germline CDR1 is KGHDR and CDR2 is SFDVKD. This CDR3 has 13 residues. CDR3 region: CATSDPRGLGYTF. CDR3 sequence (DNA): TGTGCCACCAGTGACCCCAGGGGGCTTGGCTACACCTTC.

The chain links TRBV11-2 to TRBJ1-1, with no clear D. The CDR3 is 15 residues long. In germline, CDR1 is SGHAT, CDR2 FQNNGV. With 1 base removed from V and 1 base from J, the gap between germline ends came to 10 bases. CDR3 region: CASSLGGIPNTEAFF. As DNA, the CDR3 is TGTGCCAGCAGCTTAGGGGGAATACCGAACACTGAAGCTTTCTTT.

The chain is built from TRBV10-3 and TRBJ2-2; the match to TRBD1 covers 9 bases. V lost 2 bases and J lost 5; bases outside the gene matches: 6. CDR3 length equals 16 residues. Per the germline V gene, CDR1 is ENHRY and CDR2 is SYGVKD. This CDR3 reads CAISEPGTGRTGELFF. In DNA, the CDR3 is TGTGCCATCAGTGAGCCAGGGACAGGGCGAACCGGGGAGCTGTTTTTT.

There are a few counts of this clonotype. The chain combines TRBV21-1 with TRBJ1-6. TRBV21-1 is flagged as a pseudogene. The CDR3 loop spans 16 amino acids. CDR3 sequence: CASSKEEQSFNSPLHF. In DNA form, the CDR3 reads TGTGCCAGCAGCAAAGAGGAACAGTCGTTTAATTCACCCCTCCACTTT.

This clonotype occurred many times. J is TRBJ1-6 and V is TRBV18; D is perhaps TRBD1 (5 bases). Germline V lookup: CDR1 KGHSH, CDR2 LQKENI. The CDR3 covers 14 residues. The germline V and J ends were trimmed by 3 bases and 6 bases, with 9 bases remaining between them. In DNA form, the CDR3 reads TGTGCCAGCTCACCGACGACAGTTAATTCACCCCTCCACTTT. This codes for CASSPTTVNSPLHF.

This clonotype was counted between two and nine times. V gene TRBV28 combines with J gene TRBJ2-3; D is perhaps TRBD2 (6 bases). V shed 8 bases and J shed 6 bases, with 24 bases lying between them. CDR1 and CDR2 from the germline V gene are MDHEN and SYDVKM. The CDR3 runs to 16 residues. The DNA of the CDR3 is TGTGCCAGCTTCTCTCGGGGGTGGGGCGCACTGGATACGCAGTATTTT. Protein: CASFSRGWGALDTQYF.

This chain's CDR3 is CASSTRTSGEAFSYEQYF. The CDR3 DNA sequence: TGTGCCAGCAGCACCCGGACTAGTGGTGAAGCCTTCTCCTACGAGCAGTACTTC. The chain has TRBV7-6 and TRBJ2-7; TRBD2 matches 7 bases. This CDR3 has 18 amino acids. CDR1 is SGHVS and CDR2 is FNYEAQ in the germline V gene. The trim removed 5 bases at V and 0 bases at J, leaving 16 bases unmatched.

The chain recombines TRBV12-3 or TRBV12-4 with TRBJ2-7, with TRBD2 matching 9 bases. The CDR3 runs to 15 residues. Trimming removed 5 bases from V and 0 bases from J; junction bases left unmatched: 5. The CDR3 region has the DNA TGTGCCAGCAGTCCAGGACTAGCGCCCTCCTACGAGCAGTACTTC. Amino acids: CASSPGLAPSYEQYF.

The genes are TRBV29-1 and TRBJ2-1; D may match TRBD1 or TRBD2 (6 bases each). The length of the CDR3 is 11 residues. V was cut by 2 bases and J by 9 bases, with 8 bases left in between. The V gene's germline CDR1 is SQVTM and CDR2 ANQGSEA. CDR3 coding DNA: TGCAGCGTTGAACGGGGGCTTGAGCAGTTCTTC. Residues: CSVERGLEQFF.

This clonotype was observed at least ten times. This chain links TRBV10-3 with TRBJ2-1, with D possibly being TRBD1 (5 bases). Trimming took 6 bases from V and 5 from J, leaving 8 bases between them. Germline V lookup: CDR1 ENHRY, CDR2 SYGVKD. The CDR3 extends over 12 amino acids. The DNA of the CDR3 is TGTGCCATCAGGGGGCTTGACAATGAGCAGTTCTTC. Protein sequence: CAIRGLDNEQFF.